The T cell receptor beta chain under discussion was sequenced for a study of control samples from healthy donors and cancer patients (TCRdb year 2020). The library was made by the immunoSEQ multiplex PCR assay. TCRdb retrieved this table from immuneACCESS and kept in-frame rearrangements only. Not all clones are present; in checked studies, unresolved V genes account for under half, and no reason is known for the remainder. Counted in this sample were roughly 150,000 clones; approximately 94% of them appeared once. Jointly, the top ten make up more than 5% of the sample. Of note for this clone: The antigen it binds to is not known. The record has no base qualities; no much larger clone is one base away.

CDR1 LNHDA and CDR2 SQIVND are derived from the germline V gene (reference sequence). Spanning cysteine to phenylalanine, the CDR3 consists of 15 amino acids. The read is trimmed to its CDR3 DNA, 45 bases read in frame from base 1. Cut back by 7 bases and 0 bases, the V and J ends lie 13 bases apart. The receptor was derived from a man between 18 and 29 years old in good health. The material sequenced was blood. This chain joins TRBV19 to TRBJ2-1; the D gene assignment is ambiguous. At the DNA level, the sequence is TGTGCCAGTAAGGTGGGTCCAAGCTCCTACAATGAGCAGTTCTTC. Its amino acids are CASKVGPSSYNEQFF.